The source of this TCR beta chain is a study of T-cell reconstitution after alpha-beta-depleted transplantation in children. With 4 bases clipped from V and 6 bases from J, the junction kept 7 bases outside the gene matches. This CDR3 region has 15 residues. Per the germline V gene, CDR1 is MDHEN and CDR2 is SYDVKM. This clonotype was counted many times. Its antigen is still unknown. Library preparation (for TCRbeta) was performed with unique molecular identifiers. TCRdb itself ran the PCR reads through MiXCR, one entry per CDR3 protein. The sample shows a few hundred thousand distinct CDR3 sequences, 10% to 15% of them seen only once. Overall study findings and caveats: Recipient T cells and thymic progenitors that survived were the source of the high TCRbeta diversity seen at day 60 in some patients. Several hundred rapidly expanded clones from non-depleted graft cells reportedly supplied alpha-beta T cells about two months post-transplant. At the one-year point after transplant, T-cell counts and TCRbeta diversity were found to come mostly from T cells that had been newly produced.

The sample was PBMCs, mostly from graft donor cells, taken 360 days after TCRalphabeta/CD19-depleted stem cell transplant. The sequence derives from a male patient younger than 18 who had a stem cell transplant for acute myeloid leukemia, so the T cells may come from the graft donor. The chain employs TRBV28 and TRBJ2-1; 9 positions match TRBD2. Here the CDR3 reads CASSSLAGPFNEQFF. CDR3 nucleotides: TGTGCCAGCAGTTCACTAGCGGGTCCCTTCAATGAGCAGTTCTTC.